This passage covers 7 T cell receptor beta chains from one sample sequenced in a study of blood T cell repertoires in COVID-19. Clones were sequenced by immunoSEQ multiplex PCR, and TCRdb holds only the in-frame ones, with some missing. The table lists roughly 110,000 clones, 81% of them singletons. Source material: peripheral blood. These receptors came from a human donor in a cohort sampled during active COVID-19.

The V and J genes are TRBV6-6 and TRBJ1-2; 8 bases line up with TRBD1. V trimming: 4 bases; J trimming: 7 bases; junction bases outside the gene matches: 8. The germline V gene has CDR1 MNHNY and CDR2 SVGAGI (reference sequence). CDR3 length: 14 residues. CDR3 protein: CASSFRTGLSGYTF. CDR3 bases: TGTGCCAGCAGTTTCCGGACAGGGCTAAGTGGCTACACCTTC.

The chain employs TRBV7-8 and TRBJ2-7; tentatively, D is TRBD1 (6 bases). V shed 1 base and J shed 6 bases, with 7 bases lying between them. The CDR3 totals 12 residues. Germline V gene lookup returns CDR1 SGHVS and CDR2 FQNEAQ. DNA for the CDR3: TGTGCCAGCAGCTTAGGAGGGGGCGAGCAGTACTTC. It is translated as CASSLGGGEQYF.

The chain employs TRBV4-1 and TRBJ2-7; 11 bases align to TRBD1. There are 14 residues in the CDR3. Trimming cost V 4 bases and J 7 bases; bases outside gene matches: 6. Germline CDR1 MGHRA, CDR2 YSYEKL. CDR3 DNA sequence: TGCGCCAGCAGCCCCGGGACAGGGGGTCGGGAGCAGTACTTC. This encodes CASSPGTGGREQYF.

The chain has TRBV4-2 and TRBJ2-1; D unclear. The germline V gene encodes CDR1 LGHNA and CDR2 YNFKEQ. V lost 0 bases to trimming and J lost 10 bases, with 7 bases between them. The CDR3 length is 12 residues. The CDR3: CASSQENWEQFF. DNA for the CDR3: TGTGCCAGCAGCCAAGAAAACTGGGAGCAGTTCTTC.

The chain couples TRBV7-8 to TRBJ2-1, with 7 positions matching TRBD2. This CDR3 has 17 residues. Germline CDR1 SGHVS, CDR2 FQNEAQ. The V gene end was trimmed by 1 base and the J gene end by 8 bases; junction bases not matched to a gene: 14. The DNA for the CDR3 is TGTGCCAGCAGCTTAGTGGTAGGGACTAACCCCAGACATGAGCAGTTCTTC. This gives the protein CASSLVVGTNPRHEQFF. The whole variable domain, remainder taken from reference TRBV7-8 and TRBJ2-1, is GAGVSQSPRYKVAKRGQDVALRCDPISGHVSLFWYQQALGQGPEFLTYFQNEAQLDKSGLPSDRFFAERPEGSVSTLKIQRTQQEDSAVYLCASSLVVGTNPRHEQFFGPGTRLTVL.

The CDR3 region has the DNA TGTGCCAGCAGCTTAGTTACAGGGGCCACCGGGGAGCTGTTTTTT. The encoded protein is CASSLVTGATGELFF. The chain carries TRBV7-2 and TRBJ2-2; TRBD1 aligns across 7 bases. From germline, CDR1 is SGHTA and CDR2 FQGNSA. Trimming cost V 1 base and J 4 bases; bases outside gene matches: 3. This CDR3 is 15 amino acids long.

This chain uses TRBV7-6 with TRBJ1-1; no clear D gene. The V gene lost 4 bases and the J gene lost 6 bases, with 9 bases spanning the gap. Germline V gene data show CDR1 as SGHVS and CDR2 as FNYEAQ. The CDR3 loop spans 12 amino acids. The CDR3 here is CASSSRTSEAFF. The CDR3 region has the DNA TGTGCCAGCAGCTCCCGAACTTCTGAAGCTTTCTTT.